This T cell receptor (beta chain) was recorded in a study of neurological immune-mediated disorders. Germline CDR1 reads LGHNA; CDR2 reads YSLEER. The V segment lost 1 base and the J segment 3 bases; nucleotides outside the gene matches: 8. The CDR3 length is 16 residues. This clonotype has ten or more counts. TCRdb itself ran the 5' RACE reads through MiXCR, one entry per CDR3 protein. The sample lists around 16,000 distinct CDR3 sequences; approximately 8.7% were seen once. The clonotype originates from a man in his forties or fifties in good health. V usage is TRBV4-3 and J usage is TRBJ2-7, with TRBD1 identical over 8 bases. Sample: CD8+ T cells from blood. CDR3 loop: CASSQGGAGGDYEQYF. CDR3 bases: TGCGCCAGCAGCCAAGGGGGGGCAGGGGGCGACTACGAGCAGTACTTC.